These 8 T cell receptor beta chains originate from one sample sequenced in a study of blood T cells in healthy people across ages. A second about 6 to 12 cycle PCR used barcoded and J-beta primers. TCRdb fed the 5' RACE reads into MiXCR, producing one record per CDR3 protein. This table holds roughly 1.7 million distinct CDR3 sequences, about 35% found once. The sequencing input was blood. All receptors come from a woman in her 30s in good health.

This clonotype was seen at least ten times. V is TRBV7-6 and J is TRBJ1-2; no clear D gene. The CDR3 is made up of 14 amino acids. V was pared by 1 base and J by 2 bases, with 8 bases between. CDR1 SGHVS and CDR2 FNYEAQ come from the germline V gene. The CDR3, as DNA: TGTGCCAGCAGCTTAGTCCCAGAAAACTATGGCTACACCTTC. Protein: CASSLVPENYGYTF.

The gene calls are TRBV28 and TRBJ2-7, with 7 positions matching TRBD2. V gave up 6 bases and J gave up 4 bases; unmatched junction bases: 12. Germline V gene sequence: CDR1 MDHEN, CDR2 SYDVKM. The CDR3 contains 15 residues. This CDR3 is CASSPTSTSNYEQYF. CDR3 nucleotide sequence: TGTGCCAGCAGCCCGACTTCGACTAGCAATTACGAGCAGTACTTC.

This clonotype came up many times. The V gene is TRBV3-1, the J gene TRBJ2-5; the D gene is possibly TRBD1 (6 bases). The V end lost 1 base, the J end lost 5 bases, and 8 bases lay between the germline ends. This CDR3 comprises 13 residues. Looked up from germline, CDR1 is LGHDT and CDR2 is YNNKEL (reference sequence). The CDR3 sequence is CASSQGRGETQYF. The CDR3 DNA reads TGTGCCAGCAGCCAAGGCAGGGGCGAGACCCAGTACTTC.

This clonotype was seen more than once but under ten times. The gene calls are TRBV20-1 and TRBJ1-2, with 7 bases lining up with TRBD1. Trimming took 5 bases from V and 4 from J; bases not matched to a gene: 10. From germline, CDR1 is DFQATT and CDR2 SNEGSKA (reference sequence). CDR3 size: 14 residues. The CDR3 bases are TGCAGTGCTGTCACCGGGACAGATCCCTATGGCTACACCTTC. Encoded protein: CSAVTGTDPYGYTF.

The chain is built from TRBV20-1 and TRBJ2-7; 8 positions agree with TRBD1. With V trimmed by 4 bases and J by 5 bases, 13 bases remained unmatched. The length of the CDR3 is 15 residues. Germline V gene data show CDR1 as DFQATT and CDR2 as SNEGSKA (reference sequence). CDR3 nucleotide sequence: TGCAGTGCTATTGGGACCCGGACAGGGACGAACGAGCAGTACTTC. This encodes CSAIGTRTGTNEQYF.

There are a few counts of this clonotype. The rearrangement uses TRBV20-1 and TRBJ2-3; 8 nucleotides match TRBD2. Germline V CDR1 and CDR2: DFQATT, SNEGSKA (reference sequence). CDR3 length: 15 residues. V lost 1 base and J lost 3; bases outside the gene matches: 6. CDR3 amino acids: CSARVFGTRTDTQYF. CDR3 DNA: TGCAGTGCTAGAGTTTTCGGGACTAGAACAGATACGCAGTATTTT.

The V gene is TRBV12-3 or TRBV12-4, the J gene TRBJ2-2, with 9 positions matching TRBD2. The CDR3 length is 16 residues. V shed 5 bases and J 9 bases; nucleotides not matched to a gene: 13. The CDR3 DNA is TGTGCCAGCAGTCCCGGGGGAGCGGGAGGTTCGAGGGAGCTGTTTTTT. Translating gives CASSPGGAGGSRELFF.

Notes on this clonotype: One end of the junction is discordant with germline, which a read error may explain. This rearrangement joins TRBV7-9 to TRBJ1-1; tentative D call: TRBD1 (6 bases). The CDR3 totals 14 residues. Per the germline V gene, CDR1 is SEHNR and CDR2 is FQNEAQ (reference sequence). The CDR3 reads CAGSYQTGRTEAFF. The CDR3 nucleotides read TGTGCCGGCAGCTATCAAACAGGGAGGACTGAAGCTTTCTTT.